This T cell receptor beta chain is drawn from a study of cytotoxic CD8 clonotypes in ibrutinib-treated CLL. Study information: Enrolment comprised about 10 relapsed/refractory and over 14 treatment-naive patients; under 18 were IGHV unmutated. Study-wide points: Clonality correlated strongly with circulating CD8+ T cells and exceeded age-matched healthy donors at baseline. A rise in clonality was seen at ibrutinib response, and a fall back toward baseline was seen at progression.

Regarding this clone: As yet, its antigen is unknown.

This CDR3 comprises 16 residues. Germline values: CDR1 MDHEN, CDR2 SYDVKM. The V gene end was trimmed by 3 bases and the J gene end by 0 bases; junction bases not matched to a gene: 7. Deep sequencing aimed at 1 in 200,000 to 1 in 1 million T cells' resolution. Repertoires were generated with immunoSEQ multiplex PCR, while TCRdb's copy carries only in-frame clones and drops some. This table has 150,000 or so clones, around three quarters appearing once. This material consisted of PBMCs, taken after 12 months of ibrutinib treatment. The J gene is TRBJ2-7, the V gene TRBV28; 8 bases are shared with TRBD1. This clonotype was obtained from a human donor with chronic lymphocytic leukemia. CDR3 sequence (DNA): TGTGCCAGCAGTTTGTCGGGACAGGCCCGCTCCTACGAGCAGTACTTC. It specifies CASSLSGQARSYEQYF. Variable domain in full (rest from reference TRBV28 and TRBJ2-7): DVKVTQSSRYLVKRTGEKVFLECVQDMDHENMFWYRQDPGLGLRLIYFSYDVKMKEKGDIPEGYSVSREKKERFSLILESASTNQTSMYLCASSLSGQARSYEQYFGPGTRLTVT.